This TCR gamma chain originates from a study of Vδ1+ human thymocytes. Only a few counts were recorded for this clone. Its antigen is currently unknown. Study-level results: Thymic TRG and TRD repertoires appeared highly polyclonal.

RNA was extracted from the cells and then reverse transcribed. CDR3 amplicons came from multiplex PCR with pooled V-gene forward and constant-region reverse primers. TCRdb redid the clone calls on the multiplex PCR reads with CATT. The sample has over 20,000 gamma-chain clones; roughly 13% are singletons. V trimming: 0 bases; J trimming: 11 bases; junction bases outside the gene matches: 4. The CDR3 is made up of 11 amino acids. CDR1 EGSNGY and CDR2 YDSYNSKV come from the germline V gene. The chain is built from TRGV2 and TRGJ1 or TRGJ2. The sequence derives from a child under three years old who had congenital heart surgery. The sequencing input was Vdelta1+ gamma-delta thymocytes from the thymus. Subset meaning: FACS-sorted CD3+ TCRalphabeta- TCRVdelta1+ TCRVdelta2- thymocytes. The CDR3 sequence: CATWDGLEKLF. The DNA for the CDR3 is TGTGCCACCTGGGACGGGCTGGAGAAACTCTTT.